The 11 T cell receptor beta chains in this list originate from one sample, sequenced in a study of T cells in Graves' hyperthyroidism and ophthalmopathy. Regions amplified from RNA transcripts were the TCR beta CDR3 regions. The HTBI primer set was used in a first-round RT-PCR of the TCR CDR3. TCRdb processed the multiplex PCR reads anew with MiXCR; each CDR3 protein has one entry. This repertoire shows approximately 620,000 distinct CDR3 sequences, approximately 15% found once; its top ten account for under 3.5%. The sample was blood. The receptor set was obtained from a woman aged 35 to 49 with Graves' ophthalmopathy.

This clonotype occurred many times. This chain links TRBV12-3 or TRBV12-4 with TRBJ2-5; D not resolved. CDR3 length: 16 amino acids. The V end lost 6 bases, the J end lost 4 bases, and 21 bases lay between the germline ends. CDR3 DNA sequence: TGTGCCAGCAGCCCAGCCCTCGCGCTCCCTACAGAGACCCAGTACTTC. Encoded protein: CASSPALALPTETQYF.

V is TRBV5-1 and J is TRBJ1-1, with TRBD1 matching 8 bases. The germline gives CDR1 SGHRS, CDR2 YFSETQ. This CDR3 contains 16 residues. The V gene end was trimmed by 1 base and the J gene end by 3 bases; junction bases not matched to a gene: 8. CDR3 region: CASSLNKQGGDTEAFF. Written as DNA, the CDR3 is TGCGCCAGCAGCTTGAATAAACAGGGGGGTGACACTGAAGCTTTCTTT.

This clonotype was detected a few times. At one end the junction does not follow the germline gene, possibly because of a read error. DNA of the CDR3: TGTGCCAGCAGCTTATCTGGAGACACCATATATTTT. The encoded protein is CASSLSGDTIYF. The chain is built from TRBV7-9 and TRBJ1-3, with D unresolved. The CDR3 covers 12 residues. Germline V CDR1 and CDR2: SEHNR, FQNEAQ (reference sequence). Drawing the rest from reference TRBV7-9 and TRBJ1-3, the complete variable domain is DTGVSQNPRHKITKRGQNVTFRCDPISEHNRLYWYRQTLGQGPEFLTYFQNEAQLEKSRLLSDRFSAERPKGSFSTLEIQRTEQGDSAMYLCASSLSGDTIYFGEGSWLTVV.

J is TRBJ1-5 and V is TRBV20-1; D is uncertain. CDR3 size: 12 residues. The germline V gene encodes CDR1 DFQATT and CDR2 SNEGSKA (reference sequence). V shed 6 bases and J shed 2 bases, with 8 bases lying between them. CDR3 DNA sequence: TGCAGTGCAGGGTCAGGCAATCAGCCCCAGCATTTT. It translates to CSAGSGNQPQHF.

A few counts support this clonotype. The chain employs TRBV5-4 and TRBJ2-7; 7 bases line up with TRBD1. CDR1 and CDR2 (germline): SGHNT, YYREEE (reference sequence). CDR3 length: 15 residues. J was trimmed by 0 bases and V by 4 bases; bases with no gene match: 7. CDR3 coding DNA: TGTGCCAGCAGCCCCACAGGGGATGGCTCCTACGAGCAGTACTTC. Translation: CASSPTGDGSYEQYF.

The chain links TRBV6-1 to TRBJ1-1; D might be TRBD1 (6 bases). The germline V and J ends were trimmed by 7 bases and 2 bases, with 14 bases remaining between them. CDR1 and CDR2 (germline): MNHNS, SASEGT. The CDR3 runs to 14 residues. The CDR3 DNA sequence: TGTGCCAGCACTGGGACAAACTCTAACACTGAAGCTTTCTTT. Its protein product is CASTGTNSNTEAFF.

On this clonotype itself: This may stem from a read error, because a much larger clone lies one nucleotide away. V and J are TRBV28 and TRBJ2-7; 10 bases are a match to TRBD1. The CDR3 runs 15 residues. Germline V CDR1 and CDR2: MDHEN, SYDVKM. In DNA form, the CDR3 reads TGTGCCAGCACCCACCTCGGGACAGGGGACCGCGAGCGGTACTTC. It codes for CASTHLGTGDRERYF.

This clonotype has at least ten counts. V is TRBV7-9 and J is TRBJ1-2; a weak D match, TRBD1 (6 bases). Germline V gene data show CDR1 as SEHNR and CDR2 as FQNEAQ (reference sequence). The length of the CDR3 is 14 residues. V was cut by 5 bases and J by 1 base, with 11 bases left in between. The CDR3 sequence is CASSLGQINYGYTF. Here the CDR3 DNA reads TGTGCCAGCAGCCTCGGACAGATTAACTATGGCTACACCTTC. The entire variable domain, with the rest obtained from reference TRBV7-9 and TRBJ1-2, is as follows: DTGVSQNPRHKITKRGQNVTFRCDPISEHNRLYWYRQTLGQGPEFLTYFQNEAQLEKSRLLSDRFSAERPKGSFSTLEIQRTEQGDSAMYLCASSLGQINYGYTFGSGTRLTVV.

This clonotype has ten or more counts. Because the CDR3's place on the DNA is in doubt, the DNA is left out and the CDR3 is given as listed by TCRdb. The rearrangement links TRBV12-3 or TRBV12-4 to TRBJ2-5; the table's D call, TRBD2, was not checked against the DNA. With termini counted, the CDR3 has 15 amino acids. This CDR3 reads CASSTSAGGTETQYF.

The chain employs TRBV7-2 and TRBJ1-2; the D gene is possibly TRBD1 (6 bases). The V end lost 5 bases, the J end lost 7 bases, and 17 bases lay between the germline ends. CDR3 length equals 14 residues. Looked up from germline, CDR1 is SGHTA and CDR2 is FQGNSA. CDR3 amino acids: CASSRGQGFPGYTF. DNA of the CDR3: TGTGCCAGCAGCCGGGGGCAGGGATTCCCTGGCTACACCTTC. The variable domain in full, completed from reference TRBV7-2 and TRBJ1-2, reads GAGVSQSPSNKVTEKGKDVELRCDPISGHTALYWYRQSLGQGLEFLIYFQGNSAPDKSGLPSDRFSAERTGGSVSTLTIQRTQQEDSAVYLCASSRGQGFPGYTFGSGTRLTVV.

In DNA, the CDR3 is TGTGCCAGCAGTTTCGGAGGAGACAGGGTTCAGCCCCAGCATTTT. The encoded protein is CASSFGGDRVQPQHF. The chain is built from TRBV12-3 or TRBV12-4 and TRBJ1-5, with 7 bases fitting TRBD1. This CDR3 comprises 15 residues. V lost 3 bases to trimming and J lost 6 bases; unmatched junction nucleotides: 8.